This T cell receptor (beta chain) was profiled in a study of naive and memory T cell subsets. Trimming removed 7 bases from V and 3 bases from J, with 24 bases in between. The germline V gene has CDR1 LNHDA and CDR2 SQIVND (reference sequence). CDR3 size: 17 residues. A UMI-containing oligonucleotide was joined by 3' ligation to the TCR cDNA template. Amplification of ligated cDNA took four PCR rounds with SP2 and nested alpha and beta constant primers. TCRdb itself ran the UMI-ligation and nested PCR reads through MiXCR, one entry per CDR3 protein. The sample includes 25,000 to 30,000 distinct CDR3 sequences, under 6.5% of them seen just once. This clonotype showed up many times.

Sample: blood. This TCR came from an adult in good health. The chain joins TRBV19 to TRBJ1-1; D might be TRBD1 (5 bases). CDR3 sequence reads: CASTTGYGVREDTEAFF. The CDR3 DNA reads TGTGCCAGTACAACTGGGTATGGTGTCAGGGAGGACACTGAAGCTTTCTTT. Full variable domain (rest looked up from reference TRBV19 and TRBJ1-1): DGGITQSPKYLFRKEGQNVTLSCEQNLNHDAMYWYRQDPGQGLRLIYYSQIVNDFQKGDIAEGYSVSREKKESFPLTVTSAQKNPTAFYLCASTTGYGVREDTEAFFGQGTRLTVV.